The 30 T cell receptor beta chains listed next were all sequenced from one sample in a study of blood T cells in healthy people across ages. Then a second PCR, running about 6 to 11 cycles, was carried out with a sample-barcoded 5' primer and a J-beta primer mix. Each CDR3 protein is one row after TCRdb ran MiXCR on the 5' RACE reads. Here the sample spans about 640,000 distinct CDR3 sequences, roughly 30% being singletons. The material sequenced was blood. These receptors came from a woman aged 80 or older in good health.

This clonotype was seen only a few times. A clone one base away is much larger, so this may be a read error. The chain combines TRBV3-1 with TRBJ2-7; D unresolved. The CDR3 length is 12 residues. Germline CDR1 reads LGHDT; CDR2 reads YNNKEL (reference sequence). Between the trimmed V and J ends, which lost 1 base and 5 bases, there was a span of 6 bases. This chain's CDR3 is CASSQVCDEQYF. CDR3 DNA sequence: TGTGCCAGCAGCCAAGTTTGTGACGAGCAGTACTTC.

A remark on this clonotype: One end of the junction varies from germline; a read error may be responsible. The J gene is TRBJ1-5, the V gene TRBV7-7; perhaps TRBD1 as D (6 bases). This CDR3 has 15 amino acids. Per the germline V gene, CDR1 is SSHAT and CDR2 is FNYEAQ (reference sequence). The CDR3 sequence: CASSLAGGERRPQHF. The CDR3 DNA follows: TGTGCTAGCAGCTTGGCGGGGGGCGAGCGTCGGCCCCAGCATTTT.

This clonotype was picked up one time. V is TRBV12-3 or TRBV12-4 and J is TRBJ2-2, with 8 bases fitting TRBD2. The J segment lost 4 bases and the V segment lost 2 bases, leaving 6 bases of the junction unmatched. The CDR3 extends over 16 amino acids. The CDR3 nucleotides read TGTGCCAGCAGTTTAAGAGCGGGGGCTACCACCGGGGAGCTGTTTTTT. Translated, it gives CASSLRAGATTGELFF.

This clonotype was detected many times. The CDR3 nucleotides read TGTGCCACCAGCGGTAACCTGGGACAGGGGGTAGGAGATACGCAGTATTTT. This sequence encodes CATSGNLGQGVGDTQYF. The chain joins TRBV15 to TRBJ2-3; 11 nucleotides align to TRBD1. Per germline, CDR1 LNHNV and CDR2 YYDKDF (reference sequence). This CDR3 contains 17 residues. V dropped 5 bases and J dropped 5; count of bases not matched to a gene: 12.

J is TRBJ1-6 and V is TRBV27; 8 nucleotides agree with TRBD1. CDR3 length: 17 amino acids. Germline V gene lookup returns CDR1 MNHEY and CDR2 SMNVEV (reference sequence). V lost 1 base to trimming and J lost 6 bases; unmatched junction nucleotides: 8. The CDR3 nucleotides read TGTGCCAGCAGTTTATTGAGACAGGGGACTTTTAATTCACCCCTCCACTTT. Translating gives CASSLLRQGTFNSPLHF.

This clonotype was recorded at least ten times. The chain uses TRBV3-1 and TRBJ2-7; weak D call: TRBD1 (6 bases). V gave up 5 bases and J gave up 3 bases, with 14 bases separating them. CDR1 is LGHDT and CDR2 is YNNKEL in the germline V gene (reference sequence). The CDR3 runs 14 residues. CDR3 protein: CASSLIGQNYEQYF. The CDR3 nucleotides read TGTGCCAGCAGCTTAATCGGACAGAACTACGAGCAGTACTTC.

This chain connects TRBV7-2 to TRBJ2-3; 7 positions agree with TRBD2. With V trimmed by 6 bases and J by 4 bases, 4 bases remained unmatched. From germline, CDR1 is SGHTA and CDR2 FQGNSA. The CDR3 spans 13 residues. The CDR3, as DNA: TGTGCCAGCAGTCGGGACTATTCAGATACGCAGTATTTT. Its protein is CASSRDYSDTQYF. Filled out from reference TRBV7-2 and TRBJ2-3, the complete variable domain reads GAGVSQSPSNKVTEKGKDVELRCDPISGHTALYWYRQSLGQGLEFLIYFQGNSAPDKSGLPSDRFSAERTGGSVSTLTIQRTQQEDSAVYLCASSRDYSDTQYFGPGTRLTVL.

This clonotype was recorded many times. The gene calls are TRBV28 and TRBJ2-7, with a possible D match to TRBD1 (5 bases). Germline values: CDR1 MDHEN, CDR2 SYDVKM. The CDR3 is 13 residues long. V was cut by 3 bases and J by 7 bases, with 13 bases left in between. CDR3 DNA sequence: TGTGCCAGCAGTTTGGCCAGGGAAATTGAGCAGTACTTC. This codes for CASSLAREIEQYF.

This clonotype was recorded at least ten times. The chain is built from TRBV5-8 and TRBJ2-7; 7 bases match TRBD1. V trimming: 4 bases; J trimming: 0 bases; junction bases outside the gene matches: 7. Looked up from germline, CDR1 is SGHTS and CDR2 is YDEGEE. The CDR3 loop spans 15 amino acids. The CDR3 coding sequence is TGTGCCAGCAGCCGAGGGACAGATCCCTCCTACGAGCAGTACTTC. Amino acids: CASSRGTDPSYEQYF.

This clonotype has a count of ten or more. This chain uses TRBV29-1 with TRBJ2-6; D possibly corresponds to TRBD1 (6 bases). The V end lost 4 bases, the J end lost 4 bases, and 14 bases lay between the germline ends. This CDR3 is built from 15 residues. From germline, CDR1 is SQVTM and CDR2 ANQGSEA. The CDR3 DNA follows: TGCAGCGTTGTAGAACAGGGATTCGGGGCCAACGTCCTGACTTTC. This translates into CSVVEQGFGANVLTF.

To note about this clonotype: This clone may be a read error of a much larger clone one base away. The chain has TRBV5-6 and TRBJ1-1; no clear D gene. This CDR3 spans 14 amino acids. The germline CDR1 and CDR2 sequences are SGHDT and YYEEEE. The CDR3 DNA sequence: TGTGCCAGCAGCTTGAGGGTTTCGAACGCTGAAGCTTTCTTT. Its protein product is CASSLRVSNAEAFF.

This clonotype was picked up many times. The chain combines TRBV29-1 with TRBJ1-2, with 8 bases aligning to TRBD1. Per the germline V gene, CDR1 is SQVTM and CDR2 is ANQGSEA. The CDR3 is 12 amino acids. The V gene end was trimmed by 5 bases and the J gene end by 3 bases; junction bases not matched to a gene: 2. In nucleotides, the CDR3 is TGCAGCGTTCAACAGGGGGACTATGGCTACACCTTC. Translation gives CSVQQGDYGYTF.

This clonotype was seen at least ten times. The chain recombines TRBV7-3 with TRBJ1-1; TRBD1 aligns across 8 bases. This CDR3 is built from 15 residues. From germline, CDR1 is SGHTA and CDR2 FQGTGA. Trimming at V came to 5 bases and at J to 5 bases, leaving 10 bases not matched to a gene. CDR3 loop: CASSPYQGARTEAFF. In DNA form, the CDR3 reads TGTGCCAGCAGCCCCTATCAGGGGGCGCGAACTGAAGCTTTCTTT.

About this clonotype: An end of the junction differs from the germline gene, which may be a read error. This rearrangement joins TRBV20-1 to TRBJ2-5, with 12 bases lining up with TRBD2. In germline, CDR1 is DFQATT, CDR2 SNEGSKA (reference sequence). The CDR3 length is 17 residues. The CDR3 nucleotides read TGCAGCGCTAGCAAGACTAGCGGGGGAGAATCTCAAGAGACCCAGTACTTC. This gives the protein CSASKTSGGESQETQYF.

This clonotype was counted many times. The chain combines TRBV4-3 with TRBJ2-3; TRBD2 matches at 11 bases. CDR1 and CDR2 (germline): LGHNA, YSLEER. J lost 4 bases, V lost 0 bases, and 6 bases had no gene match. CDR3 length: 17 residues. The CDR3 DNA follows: TGCGCCAGCAGCCAAGACCTAGTAGCGGGGGGGGCAGATACGCAGTATTTT. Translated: CASSQDLVAGGADTQYF.

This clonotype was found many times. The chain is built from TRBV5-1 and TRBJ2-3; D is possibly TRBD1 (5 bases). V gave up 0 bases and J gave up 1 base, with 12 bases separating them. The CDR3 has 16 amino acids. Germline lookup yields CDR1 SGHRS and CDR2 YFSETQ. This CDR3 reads CASSLARTSRTDTQYF. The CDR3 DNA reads TGCGCCAGCAGCTTGGCCAGGACAAGCCGCACAGATACGCAGTATTTT.

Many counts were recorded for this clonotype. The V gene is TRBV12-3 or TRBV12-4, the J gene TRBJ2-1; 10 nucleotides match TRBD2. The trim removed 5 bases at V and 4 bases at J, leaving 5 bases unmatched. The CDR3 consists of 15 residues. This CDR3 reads CASSTGLAVYNEQFF. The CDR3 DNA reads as TGTGCCAGCAGTACAGGACTAGCGGTTTACAATGAGCAGTTCTTC.

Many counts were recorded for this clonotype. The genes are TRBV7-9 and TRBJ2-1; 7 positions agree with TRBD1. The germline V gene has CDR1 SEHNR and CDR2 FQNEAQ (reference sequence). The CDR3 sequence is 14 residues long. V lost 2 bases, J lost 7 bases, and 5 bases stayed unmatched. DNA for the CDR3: TGTGCCAGCAGCTTATCGGGACAGCGAAATGAGCAGTTCTTC. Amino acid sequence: CASSLSGQRNEQFF.

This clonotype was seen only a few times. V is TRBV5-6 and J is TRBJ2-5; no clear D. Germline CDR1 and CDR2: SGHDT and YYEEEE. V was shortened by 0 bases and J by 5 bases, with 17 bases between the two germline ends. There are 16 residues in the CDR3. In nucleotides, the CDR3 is TGTGCCAGCAGCTTGGGGGGTCCCTCTCTCTGGGAGACCCAGTACTTC. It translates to CASSLGGPSLWETQYF.

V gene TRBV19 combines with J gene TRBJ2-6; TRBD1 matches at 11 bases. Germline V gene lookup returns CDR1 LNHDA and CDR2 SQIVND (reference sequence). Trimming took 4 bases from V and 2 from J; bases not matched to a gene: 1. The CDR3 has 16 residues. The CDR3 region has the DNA TGTGCCAGTAGTAGGGGACAGGGGGCTGGGGCCAACGTCCTGACTTTC. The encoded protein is CASSRGQGAGANVLTF.

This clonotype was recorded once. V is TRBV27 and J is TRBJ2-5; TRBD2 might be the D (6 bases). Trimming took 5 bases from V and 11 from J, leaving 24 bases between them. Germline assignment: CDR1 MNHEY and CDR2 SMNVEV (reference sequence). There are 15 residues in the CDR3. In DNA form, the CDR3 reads TGTGCCAGCAGTAAGGGACTGGCGGGACGTGGGGAGCAGTACTTC. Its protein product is CASSKGLAGRGEQYF.

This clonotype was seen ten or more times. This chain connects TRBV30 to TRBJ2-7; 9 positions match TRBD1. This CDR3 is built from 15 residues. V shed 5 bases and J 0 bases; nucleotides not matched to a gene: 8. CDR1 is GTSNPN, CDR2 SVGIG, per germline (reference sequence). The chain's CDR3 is CAWHPGTGSSYEQYF. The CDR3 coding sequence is TGTGCCTGGCACCCCGGGACAGGGAGCTCCTACGAGCAGTACTTC.

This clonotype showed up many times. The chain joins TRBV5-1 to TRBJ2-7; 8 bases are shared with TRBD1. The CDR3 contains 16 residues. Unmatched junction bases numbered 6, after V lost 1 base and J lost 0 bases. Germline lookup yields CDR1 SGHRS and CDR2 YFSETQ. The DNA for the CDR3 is TGCGCCAGCAGCTTGAGCCTTCAGGGGGCCTCCTACGAGCAGTACTTC. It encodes CASSLSLQGASYEQYF.

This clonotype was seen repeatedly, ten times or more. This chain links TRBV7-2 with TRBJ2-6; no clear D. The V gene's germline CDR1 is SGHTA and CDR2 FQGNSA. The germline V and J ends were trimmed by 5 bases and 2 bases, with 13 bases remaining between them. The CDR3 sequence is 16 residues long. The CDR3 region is CASSPWVKAGANVLTF. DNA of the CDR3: TGTGCCAGCAGCCCATGGGTAAAGGCTGGGGCCAACGTCCTGACTTTC.

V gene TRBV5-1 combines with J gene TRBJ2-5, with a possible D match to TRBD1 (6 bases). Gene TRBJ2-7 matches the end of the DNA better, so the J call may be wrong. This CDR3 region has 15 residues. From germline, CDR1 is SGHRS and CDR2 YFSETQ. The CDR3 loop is CASSLALTGRYEQYF. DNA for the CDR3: TGCGCCAGCAGCTTGGCCCTGACAGGAAGATACGAGCAGTACTTC.

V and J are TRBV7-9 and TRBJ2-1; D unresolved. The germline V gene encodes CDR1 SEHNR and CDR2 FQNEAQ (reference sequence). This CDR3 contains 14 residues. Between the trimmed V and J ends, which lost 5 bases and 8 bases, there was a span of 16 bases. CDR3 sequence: CASSATPGGHEQFF. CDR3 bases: TGTGCCAGCAGCGCTACTCCCGGCGGTCATGAGCAGTTCTTC.

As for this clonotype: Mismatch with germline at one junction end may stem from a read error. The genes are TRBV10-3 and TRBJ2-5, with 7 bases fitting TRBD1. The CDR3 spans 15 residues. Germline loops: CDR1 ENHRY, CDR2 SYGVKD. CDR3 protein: CAVSENRGRQETQYF. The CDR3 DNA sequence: TGTGCCGTCAGTGAAAACAGGGGCCGACAAGAGACCCAGTACTTT.

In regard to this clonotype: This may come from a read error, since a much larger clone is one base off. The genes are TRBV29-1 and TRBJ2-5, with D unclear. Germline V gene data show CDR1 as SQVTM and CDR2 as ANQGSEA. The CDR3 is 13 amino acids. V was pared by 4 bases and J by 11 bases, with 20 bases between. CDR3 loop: CSVADLLVFEQYF. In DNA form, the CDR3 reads TGCAGCGTTGCGGACCTCCTGGTATTTGAGCAGTACTTC.

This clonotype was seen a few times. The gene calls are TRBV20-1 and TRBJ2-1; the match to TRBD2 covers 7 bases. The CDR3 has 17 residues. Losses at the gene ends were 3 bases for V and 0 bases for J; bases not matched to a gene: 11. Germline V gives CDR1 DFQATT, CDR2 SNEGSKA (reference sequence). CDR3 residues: CSASPPPPGGSYNEQFF. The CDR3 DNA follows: TGCAGTGCTAGCCCGCCCCCACCGGGGGGCTCCTACAATGAGCAGTTCTTC.

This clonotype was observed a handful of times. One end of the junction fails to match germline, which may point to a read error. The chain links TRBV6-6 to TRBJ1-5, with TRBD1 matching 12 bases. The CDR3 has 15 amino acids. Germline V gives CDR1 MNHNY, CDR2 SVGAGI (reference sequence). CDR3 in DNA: TGTGCCAGCAGCCGGGACAGGGGGCAATCTCAGCCCCGGCATTTT. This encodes CASSRDRGQSQPRHF.